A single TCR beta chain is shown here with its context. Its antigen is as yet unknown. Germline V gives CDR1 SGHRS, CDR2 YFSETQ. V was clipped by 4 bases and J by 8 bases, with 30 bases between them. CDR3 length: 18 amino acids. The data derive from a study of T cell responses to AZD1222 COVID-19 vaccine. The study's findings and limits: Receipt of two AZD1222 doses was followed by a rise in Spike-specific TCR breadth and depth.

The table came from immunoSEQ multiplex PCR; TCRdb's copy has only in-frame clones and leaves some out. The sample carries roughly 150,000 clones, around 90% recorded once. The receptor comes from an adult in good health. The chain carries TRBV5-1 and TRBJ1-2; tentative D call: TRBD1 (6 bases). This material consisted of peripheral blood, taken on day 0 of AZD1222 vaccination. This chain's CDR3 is CASSPGTNPENMRVGYTF. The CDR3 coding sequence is TGCGCCAGCAGCCCAGGGACAAACCCCGAAAACATGAGAGTCGGCTACACCTTC. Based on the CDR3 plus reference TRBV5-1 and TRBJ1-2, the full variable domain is KAGVTQTPRYLIKTRGQQVTLSCSPISGHRSVSWYQQTPGQGLQFLFEYFSETQRNKGNFPGRFSGRQFSNSRSEMNVSTLELGDSALYLCASSPGTNPENMRVGYTFGSGTRLTVV.